Sequencing of this T cell receptor beta chain was carried out in a study of OX40 agonist ivuxolimab in advanced cancers. Study details: The treatment was a fully human IgG2 OX40 agonist, ivuxolimab. The dose-escalation cohort was about 86% male, with a mean age of around 60 years, ranging about 20 to 85.

Germline CDR1 SQVTM, CDR2 ANQGSEA. Deletions cut 0 bases from V and 0 bases from J, with 15 bases between. The CDR3 loop spans 18 amino acids. Data came from immunoSEQ multiplex PCR; TCRdb stores just in-frame clones and leaves some out. The sample lists 74,000 or so clones, approximately 86% occurring once. A history of autoimmune disease or systemic immunosuppression excluded patients. The starting material was CD4+ or CD8+ T cells sorted from blood, obtained in a trial of the OX40 agonist ivuxolimab. This sequence joins TRBV29-1 and TRBJ2-6; D remains ambiguous. The receptor's source is an adult with an advanced solid tumor such as melanoma, head and neck, liver or kidney cancer. The chain's CDR3 is CSVEELVRASSGANVLTF. CDR3 DNA: TGCAGCGTTGAAGAACTTGTCAGAGCCAGCTCTGGGGCCAACGTCCTGACTTTC.